The present TCR beta chain was sequenced within a study of blood T cell repertoires in COVID-19. On the study more broadly: Italy, Spain and the United States were the sources of the convalescent and acute COVID-19 samples. T cells, B-cell-depleted T cells, or PBMCs provided the cDNA or gDNA that served as material.

Per the study methods: Reference gene primer amplification gave estimated nucleated cell counts. The protocol was immunoSEQ multiplex PCR, while the TCRdb copy is restricted to in-frame clones and leaves out a portion. V and J calls and clone size come straight from that table; D and trimming were deduced from the DNA. The sample holds roughly 60,000 clones, around 83% seen once. Seattle-derived patients entered the study during active infection and were followed longitudinally. V shed 5 bases and J shed 1 base, with 13 bases lying between them. Germline V gives CDR1 SGHDN, CDR2 FVKESK. The CDR3 totals 15 residues.

The chain employs TRBV14 and TRBJ2-3; D might be TRBD1 (6 bases). Sequencing was done on a sample of peripheral blood. This sequence originates from a man in his forties or fifties with COVID-19, enrolled during active disease. The CDR3 spells CASSTRTEGTDTQYF. The DNA for the CDR3 is TGTGCCAGCAGCACCAGGACAGAAGGCACAGATACGCAGTATTTT.